One and the same sample provided the 24 T cell receptor beta chains below, sequenced in a study of T cell repertoires in aging, cancer and after chemotherapy (dated by TCRdb to 2018 to 2020). Instead of sorted cells or RNA, genomic DNA extracted from peripheral blood served as the source for amplifying TCR beta rearrangements. TCRdb shows the sequencer as Illumina MiSeq. Using a mixed TRB-A/B primer pool, multiplex touch-down PCR amplified rearranged TRB sequences covering the V, D and J segments. TCRdb reprocessing: public reads trimmed at Q25 with fastp, clones called with MiXCR, in-frame beta chains kept. A single entry per CDR3 protein holds the most common genes and DNA from its merged rows. The sample contains around 500 distinct CDR3 sequences, around a fifth of them found a single time. Roughly 76% of the sample rests with the top ten. Source material: blood. The receptors derive from a human donor with a blood cancer. The donor label of this sample is uncertain.

This clonotype is termed large. V gene TRBV6-6 combines with J gene TRBJ1-1; D unclear. Germline loops: CDR1 MNHNY, CDR2 SVGAGI (reference sequence). V dropped 6 bases and J dropped 7 bases, with 15 bases sitting between them. The CDR3 is made up of 13 amino acids. The CDR3 DNA sequence: TGTGCCAGCAGCCCCCCTCGAATGGTTGAAGCTTTCTTT. Protein product: CASSPPRMVEAFF.

This clonotype turned up a few times. V gene TRBV5-4 combines with J gene TRBJ2-3, with TRBD2 identical over 10 bases. After removal of 2 bases from V and 4 bases from J, the junction contained 7 bases not matched to a gene. In germline, CDR1 is SGHNT, CDR2 YYREEE (reference sequence). The CDR3 extends over 16 amino acids. The CDR3, as DNA: TGTGCCAGCAGCTTTGGAGCGGGAGGGGCCGCAGATACGCAGTATTTT. Its protein is CASSFGAGGAADTQYF.

The chain recombines TRBV10-3 with TRBJ2-5; 7 positions match TRBD1. With V trimmed by 4 bases and J by 0 bases, 5 bases remained unmatched. Germline loops: CDR1 ENHRY, CDR2 SYGVKD. The CDR3 extends over 15 amino acids. In DNA form, the CDR3 reads TGTGCCATCAGTGGGGGACAGAGTTACCAAGAGACCCAGTACTTC. It codes for CAISGGQSYQETQYF.

This clonotype ranks as medium-sized (0.01 to 0.1%). This chain joins TRBV15 and TRBJ2-5; 7 positions match TRBD2. V dropped 0 bases and J dropped 5; count of bases not matched to a gene: 3. The CDR3 is made up of 14 amino acids. Looked up from germline, CDR1 is LNHNV and CDR2 is YYDKDF (reference sequence). The CDR3 here is CATSREMGGETQYF. Here the CDR3 DNA reads TGTGCCACCAGCAGAGAAATGGGGGGGGAGACCCAGTACTTC.

By proportion, this clonotype is medium-sized. The rearrangement joins TRBV18 to TRBJ1-5; TRBD1 might be the D (5 bases). Germline-derived CDR1 and CDR2 are KGHSH and LQKENI. The CDR3 spans 16 residues. Deletions cut 5 bases from V and 4 bases from J, with 18 bases between. The CDR3: CASSSVGTGGNQPQHF. Here the CDR3 DNA reads TGTGCCAGCTCATCTGTCGGGACCGGTGGAAATCAGCCCCAGCATTTT. The full variable domain, with the rest looked up from reference TRBV18 and TRBJ1-5, is NAGVMQNPRHLVRRRGQEARLRCSPMKGHSHVYWYRQLPEEGLKFMVYLQKENIIDESGMPKERFSAEFPKEGPSILRIQQVVRGDSAAYFCASSSVGTGGNQPQHFGDGTRLSIL.

This clonotype is termed medium-sized (0.01 to 0.1%). The J gene is TRBJ2-5, the V gene TRBV27; TRBD2 aligns across 13 bases. This CDR3 region has 18 residues. V lost 6 bases and J lost 4; bases outside the gene matches: 14. Per the germline V gene, CDR1 is MNHEY and CDR2 is SMNVEV (reference sequence). For the CDR3, the DNA is TGTGCCAGCAGCCCCGGAGCCGGGACTAGCGGGGCGGGAGAGACCCAGTACTTC. This codes for CASSPGAGTSGAGETQYF.

This clonotype is termed medium-sized. The chain carries TRBV19 and TRBJ2-4; tentatively, D is TRBD1 (6 bases). CDR3 size: 15 residues. Germline V lookup: CDR1 LNHDA, CDR2 SQIVND (reference sequence). V was shortened by 1 base and J by 7 bases, with 14 bases between the two germline ends. The CDR3 nucleotides read TGTGCCAGTAGTATAGGAGATCAGGGGCCCAACATTCAGTACTTC. This encodes CASSIGDQGPNIQYF.

The rearrangement uses TRBV19 and TRBJ2-1; 11 bases are a match to TRBD2. Germline CDR1 and CDR2: LNHDA and SQIVND (reference sequence). CDR3 length equals 16 residues. Trimming cost V 7 bases and J 4 bases; bases outside gene matches: 9. The CDR3 DNA reads as TGTGCCAGTAATCAAGGGGCTAGCGGGAGGTACAATGAGCAGTTCTTC. It codes for CASNQGASGRYNEQFF. Based on the CDR3 plus reference TRBV19 and TRBJ2-1, the full variable domain is DGGITQSPKYLFRKEGQNVTLSCEQNLNHDAMYWYRQDPGQGLRLIYYSQIVNDFQKGDIAEGYSVSREKKESFPLTVTSAQKNPTAFYLCASNQGASGRYNEQFFGPGTRLTVL.

The CDR3 here is CASSSRAGGITEAFF. The DNA for the CDR3 is TGTGCCAGCAGCTCCAGGGCAGGGGGCATCACTGAAGCTTTCTTT. The gene calls are TRBV7-9 and TRBJ1-1; the match to TRBD1 covers 8 bases. CDR3 length: 15 amino acids. The ends lost 4 bases at V and 4 bases at J; junction bases unmatched: 8. Per germline, CDR1 SEHNR and CDR2 FQNEAQ (reference sequence).

Relative to its sample, this clonotype is medium-sized (0.01 to 0.1%). The chain uses TRBV27 and TRBJ2-1; 8 bases agree with TRBD2. The V and J ends lost 10 bases and 4 bases, in that order; junction bases with no gene match: 3. Germline lookup yields CDR1 MNHEY and CDR2 SMNVEV (reference sequence). This CDR3 spans 12 amino acids. Written as DNA, the CDR3 is TGTGCCACCTTAGCGGGATACAATGAGCAGTTCTTC. Translation gives CATLAGYNEQFF.

This clonotype ranks as medium-sized (0.01 to 0.1%). The chain joins TRBV6-6 to TRBJ1-4; D gene ambiguous. The CDR3 runs to 12 residues. Trimming took off 5 bases at V and 13 bases at J, with 14 bases between the two ends. The germline gives CDR1 MNHNY, CDR2 SVGAGI (reference sequence). This chain's CDR3 is CASSEQKGRLFF. The DNA of the CDR3 is TGTGCCAGCAGTGAGCAAAAGGGTCGACTGTTTTTT.

The chain uses TRBV5-1 and TRBJ2-1, with D unclear. This CDR3 has 12 residues. Germline V lookup: CDR1 SGHRS, CDR2 YFSETQ. The germline V and J ends were trimmed by 2 bases and 5 bases, with 5 bases remaining between them. CDR3 DNA sequence: TGCGCCAGCAGCTTTGTAAACAATGAGCAGTTCTTC. This codes for CASSFVNNEQFF.

In its sample, this clonotype ranks as medium-sized. This chain links TRBV20-1 with TRBJ1-2; D is perhaps TRBD1 (6 bases). The germline gives CDR1 DFQATT, CDR2 SNEGSKA (reference sequence). The CDR3 extends over 11 amino acids. In DNA form, the CDR3 reads TGCAGGCTACAGGGACTCATCGGCTACACCTTC. Its protein product is CRLQGLIGYTF.

The rearrangement uses TRBV5-1 and TRBJ2-3; maybe TRBD2 (6 bases). V lost 0 bases and J lost 5, with 19 bases in between. The CDR3 covers 17 residues. Germline values: CDR1 SGHRS, CDR2 YFSETQ. The CDR3 DNA follows: TGCGCCAGCAGCTTGGGAAGCGCTAGCGCCACGGGAGATACGCAGTATTTT. Its protein is CASSLGSASATGDTQYF.

Concerning this clonotype: A much larger clone differs by one base, so this may be a read error. The chain combines TRBV20-1 with TRBJ1-5, with a weak D call TRBD1 (5 bases). CDR3 size: 12 residues. V dropped 6 bases and J dropped 1 base, with 7 bases sitting between them. Per the germline V gene, CDR1 is DFQATT and CDR2 is SNEGSKA (reference sequence). CDR3 nucleotides: TGCAGTGCAGGGGTCAGCAATCAGCCCCAGCATTTT. This translates into CSAGVSNQPQHF.

By frequency in the sample, this clonotype is medium-sized. V usage is TRBV20-1 and J usage is TRBJ1-5; D perhaps matches TRBD1 (5 bases). The CDR3 totals 12 residues. The V end lost 6 bases, the J end lost 1 base, and 7 bases lay between the germline ends. The germline gives CDR1 DFQATT, CDR2 SNEGSKA (reference sequence). Here the CDR3 reads CSAGDSNQPQHF. The CDR3 bases are TGCAGTGCAGGGGACAGCAATCAGCCCCAGCATTTT.

Note on this clonotype: One base away lies a much larger clone, so this may be a sequencing read error. V and J are TRBV19 and TRBJ2-2; TRBD1 agrees at 8 bases. Germline V CDR1 and CDR2: LNHDA, SQIVND (reference sequence). The CDR3 covers 16 residues. The CDR3 coding sequence is TGTGCCAGTAGTATGACTTCAGGGGGCAACATCGGGGAGCTGTTTTTT. It translates to CASSMTSGGNIGELFF.

This chain uses TRBV6-6 with TRBJ2-7; TRBD2 is a possible D gene (6 bases). Germline V lookup: CDR1 MNHNY, CDR2 SVGAGI (reference sequence). This CDR3 is built from 13 residues. V lost 5 bases and J lost 3, with 11 bases in between. CDR3: CASSPRDGYEQYF. The CDR3 bases are TGTGCCAGCAGTCCGCGGGACGGCTACGAGCAGTACTTC.

V usage is TRBV5-4 and J usage is TRBJ2-2; 12 nucleotides match TRBD2. Germline-derived CDR1 and CDR2 are SGHNT and YYREEE (reference sequence). Trimming at V came to 5 bases and at J to 6 bases, leaving 14 bases not matched to a gene. The CDR3 consists of 18 residues. In DNA form, the CDR3 reads TGTGCCAGCAGTTCCCTGACTAGCGGGAGACCTGGCGCCGGGGAGCTGTTTTTT. It is translated as CASSSLTSGRPGAGELFF.

Sample share makes this clonotype medium-sized (0.01 to 0.1%). The V call is TRBV20-1, the J call TRBJ1-5; D not certain. Trimming stripped 0 bases from V and 5 bases from J, with 14 bases between. The CDR3 runs 15 residues. The germline V gene has CDR1 DFQATT and CDR2 SNEGSKA (reference sequence). The CDR3 here is CSARDWAGSHQPQHF. CDR3 in DNA: TGCAGTGCTAGAGATTGGGCAGGTTCGCATCAGCCCCAGCATTTT.

This clonotype is large within its sample. V gene TRBV6-5 combines with J gene TRBJ1-2, with 8 bases fitting TRBD1. The CDR3 has 15 amino acids. CDR1 is MNHEY, CDR2 SVGAGI, per germline. The trim removed 5 bases at V and 4 bases at J, leaving 9 bases unmatched. CDR3 loop: CASSTRTGKAYGYTF. The CDR3 DNA reads TGTGCCAGCAGTACCCGGACAGGGAAAGCCTATGGCTACACCTTC.

This clonotype was seen a few times. The chain has TRBV7-9 and TRBJ1-2; no reliable D call. The CDR3 covers 12 residues. V was trimmed by 11 bases and J by 4 bases, leaving 14 bases between them. CDR1 is SEHNR, CDR2 FQNEAQ, per germline (reference sequence). This CDR3 is CAGSGRVYGYTF. CDR3 sequence (DNA): TGTGCCGGGAGCGGTAGGGTCTATGGCTACACCTTC.

This clonotype is labeled large. V usage is TRBV18 and J usage is TRBJ2-1; 7 positions match TRBD2. The CDR3 consists of 17 residues. The junction had 11 bases not matched to a gene; V was cut back by 2 bases and J by 4 bases. Germline-derived CDR1 and CDR2 are KGHSH and LQKENI. CDR3 DNA sequence: TGTGCCAGCTCACCAAGGGTTGTCGGGAGGACATACAATGAGCAGTTCTTC. Its protein product is CASSPRVVGRTYNEQFF. Full variable domain (outside the CDR3, taken from reference TRBV18 and TRBJ2-1): NAGVMQNPRHLVRRRGQEARLRCSPMKGHSHVYWYRQLPEEGLKFMVYLQKENIIDESGMPKERFSAEFPKEGPSILRIQQVVRGDSAAYFCASSPRVVGRTYNEQFFGPGTRLTVL.

This chain links TRBV19 with TRBJ2-1; TRBD2 agrees at 10 bases. The CDR3 totals 15 residues. From germline, CDR1 is LNHDA and CDR2 SQIVND (reference sequence). V was pared by 2 bases and J by 7 bases, with 5 bases of the junction left unmatched. CDR3 loop: CASSILSGGANEQFF. CDR3 sequence (DNA): TGTGCCAGTAGTATATTAAGCGGGGGGGCTAATGAGCAGTTCTTC.